These 16 T cell receptor beta chains were sequenced from one sample in a study of T cell responses to AZD1222 COVID-19 vaccine. TCRdb's table, derived via immunoSEQ multiplex PCR, lists solely in-frame clones and lacks some. The sample consists of about 180,000 clones, 88% of them appearing once. The specimen comprised peripheral blood, sampled on day 0 of AZD1222 vaccination. These receptors all stem from an adult in good health.

This chain links TRBV5-4 with TRBJ2-3; perhaps TRBD2 as D (6 bases). Trimming stripped 4 bases from V and 2 bases from J, with 14 bases between. Germline loops: CDR1 SGHNT, CDR2 YYREEE (reference sequence). CDR3 length: 15 amino acids. The CDR3 region has the DNA TGTGCCAGCAGCCCCGGGGGTGCGTCCACAGATACGCAGTATTTT. Protein product: CASSPGGASTDTQYF.

The rearrangement uses TRBV4-1 and TRBJ1-4; D remains unclear. Trimming removed 4 bases from V and 8 bases from J, with 11 bases in between. The V gene's germline CDR1 is MGHRA and CDR2 YSYEKL. CDR3 length equals 13 residues. Here the CDR3 DNA reads TGCGCCAGCAGCCTCTTGGCGAGCGAAAAACTGTTTTTT. Translated: CASSLLASEKLFF.

This clone was observed once. In DNA, the CDR3 is TGTGCCAGCAGGTCCGGGACAGTCCAGTATGGCTACACCTTC. Encoded protein: CASRSGTVQYGYTF. The chain carries TRBV7-2 and TRBJ1-2, with TRBD1 matching over 7 bases. The CDR3 is 14 amino acids. The V segment lost 6 bases and the J segment 5 bases; nucleotides outside the gene matches: 9. Per germline, CDR1 SGHTA and CDR2 FQGNSA.

This chain connects TRBV18 to TRBJ2-3, with no clear D. The CDR3 runs 16 residues. V was shortened by 3 bases and J by 4 bases, with 17 bases between the two germline ends. Germline V gives CDR1 KGHSH, CDR2 LQKENI. DNA for the CDR3: TGTGCCAGCTCACCTCCCGTCCCCCGCTACGCAGATACGCAGTATTTT. Translation gives CASSPPVPRYADTQYF.

The rearrangement links TRBV27 to TRBJ1-2; D perhaps matches TRBD1 (5 bases). Germline V gene sequence: CDR1 MNHEY, CDR2 SMNVEV (reference sequence). This CDR3 is 13 amino acids long. Trimming left V 5 bases short and J 4 bases short, with 11 bases between. CDR3 in DNA: TGTGCCAGCAGTGCCCAGGGATCCTATGGCTACACCTTC. This sequence encodes CASSAQGSYGYTF.

The chain has TRBV30 and TRBJ1-6; D call uncertain. Germline V gives CDR1 GTSNPN, CDR2 SVGIG (reference sequence). The CDR3 runs 14 residues. V lost 1 base and J 1 base, leaving 5 bases between the germline ends. CDR3 in amino acids: CAWSGGSYNSPLHF. The DNA for the CDR3 is TGTGCCTGGAGTGGGGGTTCCTATAATTCACCCCTCCACTTT. Based on the CDR3 plus reference TRBV30 and TRBJ1-6, the full variable domain is SQTIHQWPATLVQPVGSPLSLECTVEGTSNPNLYWYRQAAGRGLQLLFYSVGIGQISSEVPQNLSASRPQDRQFILSSKKLLLSDSGFYLCAWSGGSYNSPLHFGNGTRLTVT.

The chain joins TRBV9 to TRBJ2-3; D remains unclear. The V end lost 3 bases, the J end lost 2 bases, and 10 bases lay between the germline ends. CDR1 and CDR2 from the germline V gene are SGDLS and YYNGEE. This CDR3 is 14 amino acids long. CDR3 region: CASSAPTPTDTQYF. The CDR3 region has the DNA TGTGCCAGCAGCGCCCCGACTCCCACAGATACGCAGTATTTT.

This clone was found once. The chain joins TRBV10-3 to TRBJ1-2, with D maybe TRBD1 (5 bases). The CDR3 contains 15 residues. V was pared by 2 bases and J by 4 bases, with 14 bases between. Germline values: CDR1 ENHRY, CDR2 SYGVKD. The CDR3 nucleotides are TGTGCCATCAGTGAGAAGGGGAGTACGGGCTATGGCTACACCTTC. As protein: CAISEKGSTGYGYTF.

The CDR3 nucleotides read TGTGCCAGCAGTGGATTACGGAACACTGAAGCTTTCTTT. Encoded protein: CASSGLRNTEAFF. The V call is TRBV2, the J call TRBJ1-1; D is ambiguous. In germline, CDR1 is SNHLY, CDR2 FYNNEI. V was pared by 4 bases and J by 1 base, with 7 bases between. The CDR3 consists of 13 residues.

This chain links TRBV2 with TRBJ2-1, with D hard to call. The germline gives CDR1 SNHLY, CDR2 FYNNEI. Between the trimmed V and J ends, which lost 3 bases and 0 bases, there was a span of 9 bases. The CDR3 runs to 15 residues. The CDR3 loop reads CASSDTDSSYNEQFF. CDR3 in DNA: TGTGCCAGCAGTGATACGGATAGCTCCTACAATGAGCAGTTCTTC.

This clone was seen a single time. CDR3 sequence (DNA): TGTGCCAGCAGCCCAACCGGGGGGCGAGAAACACGGGGGGAGCTGTTTTTT. Translating it yields CASSPTGGRETRGELFF. The chain couples TRBV5-6 to TRBJ2-2, with a possible D match to TRBD2 (7 bases). V lost 4 bases and J lost 8, with 24 bases in between. CDR3 length: 17 amino acids. The V gene's germline CDR1 is SGHDT and CDR2 YYEEEE.

The chain links TRBV30 to TRBJ1-5; 7 bases agree with TRBD1. The V gene's germline CDR1 is GTSNPN and CDR2 SVGIG (reference sequence). The trim removed 4 bases at V and 2 bases at J, leaving 14 bases unmatched. The CDR3 consists of 17 residues. Written as DNA, the CDR3 is TGTGCCTGGAATTTGAGGGGGCCTAGTTTAGGCAATCAGCCCCAGCATTTT. Translation gives CAWNLRGPSLGNQPQHF. Filled out from reference TRBV30 and TRBJ1-5, the complete variable domain reads SQTIHQWPATLVQPVGSPLSLECTVEGTSNPNLYWYRQAAGRGLQLLFYSVGIGQISSEVPQNLSASRPQDRQFILSSKKLLLSDSGFYLCAWNLRGPSLGNQPQHFGDGTRLSIL.

The table lists this clone with a few counts. J is TRBJ2-3 and V is TRBV11-2, with 7 nucleotides matching TRBD2. The germline V gene encodes CDR1 SGHAT and CDR2 FQNNGV. CDR3 length: 18 amino acids. After removal of 1 base from V and 2 bases from J, the junction contained 12 bases not matched to a gene. This chain's CDR3 is CASSLVLGERGPTDTQYF. The CDR3, as DNA: TGTGCCAGCAGCTTAGTATTGGGGGAGCGGGGTCCCACAGATACGCAGTATTTT.

This clone was detected only once. The chain carries TRBV5-4 and TRBJ2-4, with TRBD1 matching 9 bases. The CDR3 covers 18 residues. CDR1 is SGHNT, CDR2 YYREEE, per germline (reference sequence). The V segment lost 3 bases and the J segment 6 bases; nucleotides outside the gene matches: 16. CDR3 region: CASSSNKGTGLRGNIQYF. CDR3 nucleotide sequence: TGTGCCAGCAGCTCGAATAAAGGGACAGGGTTAAGGGGAAACATTCAGTACTTC.

The chain is built from TRBV3-1 (or the pseudogene TRBV3-2) and TRBJ1-1; D is unresolved. Per the germline V gene, CDR1 is LGHDT and CDR2 is YNNKEL (reference sequence). The CDR3 is 13 amino acids. V was cut by 2 bases and J by 3 bases, with 7 bases left in between. The CDR3 nucleotides are TGTGCCAGCAGCCAATCAAGGTACACTGAAGCTTTCTTT. It encodes CASSQSRYTEAFF.

About this clone itself: The junction departs from the called germline gene at one end, perhaps through a read error. This chain joins TRBV27 and TRBJ1-1; 8 bases fit TRBD1. The CDR3 extends over 15 amino acids. Looked up from germline, CDR1 is MNHEY and CDR2 is SMNVEV (reference sequence). The DNA of the CDR3 is TGTGCCAGCAGTTCCGTCGGGACAGGTCCCTGGGGGGAGATATTT. This encodes CASSSVGTGPWGEIF.